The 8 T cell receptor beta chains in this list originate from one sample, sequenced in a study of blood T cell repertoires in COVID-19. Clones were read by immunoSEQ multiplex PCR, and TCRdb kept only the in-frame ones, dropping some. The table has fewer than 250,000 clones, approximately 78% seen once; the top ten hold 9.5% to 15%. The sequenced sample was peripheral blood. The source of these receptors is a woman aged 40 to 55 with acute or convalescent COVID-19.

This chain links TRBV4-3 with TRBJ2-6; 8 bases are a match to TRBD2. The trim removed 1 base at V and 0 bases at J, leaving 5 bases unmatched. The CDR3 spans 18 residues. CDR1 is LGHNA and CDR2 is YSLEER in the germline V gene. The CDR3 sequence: CASSQGLAFHSGANVLTF. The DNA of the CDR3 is TGCGCCAGCAGCCAAGGACTAGCGTTTCACTCTGGGGCCAACGTCCTGACTTTC.

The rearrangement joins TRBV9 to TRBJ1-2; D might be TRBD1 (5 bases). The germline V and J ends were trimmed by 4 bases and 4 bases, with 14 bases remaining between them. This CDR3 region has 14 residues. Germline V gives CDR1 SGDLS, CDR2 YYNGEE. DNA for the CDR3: TGTGCCAGCAGCATTGACAGAATTATCTATGGCTACACCTTC. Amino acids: CASSIDRIIYGYTF.

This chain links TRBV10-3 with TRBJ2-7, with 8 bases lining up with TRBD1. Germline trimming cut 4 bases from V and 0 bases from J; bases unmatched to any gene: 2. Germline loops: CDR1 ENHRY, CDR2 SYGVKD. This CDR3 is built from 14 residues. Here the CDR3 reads CAISGTGTSYEQYF. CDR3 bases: TGTGCCATCAGTGGGACAGGGACCTCCTACGAGCAGTACTTC.

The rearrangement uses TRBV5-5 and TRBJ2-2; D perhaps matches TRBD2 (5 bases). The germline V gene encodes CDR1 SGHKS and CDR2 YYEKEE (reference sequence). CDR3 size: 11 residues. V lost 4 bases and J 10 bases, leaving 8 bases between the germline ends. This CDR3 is CASSPDLELFF. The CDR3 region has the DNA TGTGCCAGCAGCCCGGACTTGGAGCTGTTTTTT.

The DNA of the CDR3 is TGTGCCGTTCGTCGGGAGACTAACTATGGCTACACCTTC. Translation: CAVRRETNYGYTF. The V gene is TRBV6-1, the J gene TRBJ1-2; D is undetermined. V shed 11 bases and J shed 0 bases, with 13 bases lying between them. The CDR3 has 13 amino acids. CDR1 is MNHNS and CDR2 is SASEGT in the germline V gene.

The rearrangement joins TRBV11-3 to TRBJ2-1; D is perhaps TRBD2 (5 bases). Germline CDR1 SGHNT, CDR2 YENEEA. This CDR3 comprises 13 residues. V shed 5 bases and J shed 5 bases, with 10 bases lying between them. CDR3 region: CASSPGLDNEQFF. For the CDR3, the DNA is TGTGCCAGCAGCCCCGGACTTGACAATGAGCAGTTCTTC.

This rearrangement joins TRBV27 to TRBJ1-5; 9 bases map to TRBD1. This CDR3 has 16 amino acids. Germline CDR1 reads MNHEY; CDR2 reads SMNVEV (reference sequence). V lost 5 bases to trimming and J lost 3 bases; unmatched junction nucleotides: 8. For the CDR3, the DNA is TGTGCCAGCAGTCCTTGGGACAGGGTTGTCAATCAGCCCCAGCATTTT. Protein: CASSPWDRVVNQPQHF.

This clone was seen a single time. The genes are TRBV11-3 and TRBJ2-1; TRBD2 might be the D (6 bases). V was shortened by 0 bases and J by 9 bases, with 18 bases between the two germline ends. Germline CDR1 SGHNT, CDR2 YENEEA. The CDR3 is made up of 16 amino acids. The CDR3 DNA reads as TGTGCCAGCAGCTTAGATTCGGGGTCGGGGGATAGTGAGCAGTTCTTC. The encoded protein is CASSLDSGSGDSEQFF.